This TCR beta chain was documented in a study of shared clonotypes between healthy human individuals. Libraries were prepared by immunoSEQ multiplex PCR; TCRdb keeps only in-frame clonotypes and omits some of them. Altogether 2,100,000 or so clones are present, more than 90% being singletons, with the ten largest covering 0.13%. Worth noting for this clone: Its antigen is still unknown.

The V end lost 4 bases, the J end lost 4 bases, and 9 bases lay between the germline ends. Germline V CDR1 and CDR2: MNHNS, SASEGT. CDR3 length: 13 amino acids. The study's findings and limits: Sorted-subset sequencing, rarefaction showed, was incomplete despite large depth.

The chain combines TRBV6-1 with TRBJ2-3; no firm D call. The sample taken for sequencing was naive CD4+ T cells sorted from blood. Documented subset: CD45RA+ positively selected. This clonotype was sampled from a man between 18 and 35 years old in good health. Here the CDR3 DNA reads TGTGCCAGCAGTGTTTCGTCCGCAGATACGCAGTATTTT. Its protein product is CASSVSSADTQYF.